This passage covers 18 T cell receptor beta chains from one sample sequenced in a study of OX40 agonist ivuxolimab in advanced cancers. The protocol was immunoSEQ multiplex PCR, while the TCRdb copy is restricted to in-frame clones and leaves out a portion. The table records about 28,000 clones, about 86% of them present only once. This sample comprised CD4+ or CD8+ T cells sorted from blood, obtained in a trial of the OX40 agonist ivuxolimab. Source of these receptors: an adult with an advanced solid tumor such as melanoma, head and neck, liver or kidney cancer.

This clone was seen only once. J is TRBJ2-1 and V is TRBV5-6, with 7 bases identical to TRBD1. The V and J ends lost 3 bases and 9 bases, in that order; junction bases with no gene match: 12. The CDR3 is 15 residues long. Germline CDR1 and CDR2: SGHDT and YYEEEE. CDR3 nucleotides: TGTGCCAGCAGCTCGCCCAGGACAGGCTCGAGTGAGCAGTTCTTC. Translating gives CASSSPRTGSSEQFF.

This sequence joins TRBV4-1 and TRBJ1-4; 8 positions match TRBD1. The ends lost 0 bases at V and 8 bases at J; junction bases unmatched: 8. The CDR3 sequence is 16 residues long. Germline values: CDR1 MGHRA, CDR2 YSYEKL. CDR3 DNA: TGCGCCAGCAGCCAAGAGCAGGGGGCGCGGGGGGAAAAACTGTTTTTT. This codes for CASSQEQGARGEKLFF.

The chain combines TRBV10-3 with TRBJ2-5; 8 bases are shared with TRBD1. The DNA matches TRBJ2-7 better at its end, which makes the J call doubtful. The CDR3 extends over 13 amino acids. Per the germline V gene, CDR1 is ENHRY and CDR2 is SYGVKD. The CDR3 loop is CAIRDREPGEQYF. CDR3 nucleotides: TGTGCCATCAGGGACAGGGAGCCGGGCGAGCAGTACTTC.

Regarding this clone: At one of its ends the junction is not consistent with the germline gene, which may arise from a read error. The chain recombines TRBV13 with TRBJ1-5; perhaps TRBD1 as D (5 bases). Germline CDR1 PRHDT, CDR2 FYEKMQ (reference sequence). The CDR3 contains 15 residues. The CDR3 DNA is TGTGCCAGCAGCTTAGGTCTGGGGCAGTATAATCCCTTGAGTTTT. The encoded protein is CASSLGLGQYNPLSF.

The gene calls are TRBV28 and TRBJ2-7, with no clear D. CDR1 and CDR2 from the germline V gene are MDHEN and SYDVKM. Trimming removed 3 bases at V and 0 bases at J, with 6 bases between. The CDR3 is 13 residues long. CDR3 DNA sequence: TGTGCCAGCAGTTTTCGGTCCTCCTACGAGCAGTACTTC. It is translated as CASSFRSSYEQYF.

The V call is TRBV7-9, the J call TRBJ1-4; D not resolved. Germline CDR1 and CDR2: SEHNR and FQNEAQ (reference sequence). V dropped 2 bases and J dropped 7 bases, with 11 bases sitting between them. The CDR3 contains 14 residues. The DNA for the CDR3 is TGTGCCAGCAGCTTAATGGGGTGGCGTGAAAAACTGTTTTTT. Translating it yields CASSLMGWREKLFF.

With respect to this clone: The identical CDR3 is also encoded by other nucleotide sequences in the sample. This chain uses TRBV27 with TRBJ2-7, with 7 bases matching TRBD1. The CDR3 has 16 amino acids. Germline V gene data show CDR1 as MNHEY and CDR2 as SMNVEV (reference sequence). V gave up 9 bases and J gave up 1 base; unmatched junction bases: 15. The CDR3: CASIGLGQQFSYEQYF. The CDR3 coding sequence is TGTGCCAGTATAGGGCTGGGACAGCAATTTTCCTACGAGCAGTACTTC.

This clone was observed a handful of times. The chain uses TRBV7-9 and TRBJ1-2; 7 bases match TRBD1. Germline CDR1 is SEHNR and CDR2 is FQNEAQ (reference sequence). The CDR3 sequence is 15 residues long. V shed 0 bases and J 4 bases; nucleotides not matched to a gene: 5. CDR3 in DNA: TGTGCCAGCAGCTTAGCGGGGACAGACTCCTATGGCTACACCTTC. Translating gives CASSLAGTDSYGYTF.

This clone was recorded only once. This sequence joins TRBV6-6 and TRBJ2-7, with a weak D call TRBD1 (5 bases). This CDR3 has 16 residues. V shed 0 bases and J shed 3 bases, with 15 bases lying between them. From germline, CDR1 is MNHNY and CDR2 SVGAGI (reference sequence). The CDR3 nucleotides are TGTGCCAGCAGTTACTCGAGGTCAGGGATCGGCTACGAGCAGTACTTC. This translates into CASSYSRSGIGYEQYF.

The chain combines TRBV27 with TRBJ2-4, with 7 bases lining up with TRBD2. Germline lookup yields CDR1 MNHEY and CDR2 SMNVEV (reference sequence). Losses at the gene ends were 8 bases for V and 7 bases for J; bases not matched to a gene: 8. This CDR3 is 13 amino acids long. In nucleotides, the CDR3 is TGTGCCAGCCGCGAAGCCGGGGGGAACATTCAGTACTTC. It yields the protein CASREAGGNIQYF.

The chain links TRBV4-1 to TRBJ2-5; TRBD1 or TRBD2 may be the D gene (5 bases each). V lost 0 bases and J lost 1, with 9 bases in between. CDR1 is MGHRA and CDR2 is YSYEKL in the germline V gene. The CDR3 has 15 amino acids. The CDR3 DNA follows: TGCGCCAGCAGCCAAGATTCTGGGACCCAAGAGACCCAGTACTTC. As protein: CASSQDSGTQETQYF.

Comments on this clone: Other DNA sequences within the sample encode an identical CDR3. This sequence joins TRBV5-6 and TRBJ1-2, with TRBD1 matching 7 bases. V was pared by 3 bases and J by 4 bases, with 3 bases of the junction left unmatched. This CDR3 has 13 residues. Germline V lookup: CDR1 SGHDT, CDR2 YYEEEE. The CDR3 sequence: CASSSGQVYGYTF. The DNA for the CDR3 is TGTGCCAGCAGCTCAGGACAGGTCTATGGCTACACCTTC.

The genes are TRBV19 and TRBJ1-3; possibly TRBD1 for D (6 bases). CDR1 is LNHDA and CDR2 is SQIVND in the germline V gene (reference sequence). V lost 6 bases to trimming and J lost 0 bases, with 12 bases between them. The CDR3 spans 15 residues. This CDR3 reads CASRPGHYSGNTIYF. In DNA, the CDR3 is TGTGCCAGTAGGCCGGGACACTACTCTGGAAACACCATATATTTT.

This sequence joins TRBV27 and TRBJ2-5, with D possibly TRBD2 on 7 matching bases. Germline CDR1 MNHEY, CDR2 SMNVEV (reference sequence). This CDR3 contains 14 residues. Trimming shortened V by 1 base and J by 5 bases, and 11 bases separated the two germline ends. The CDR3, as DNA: TGTGCCAGCAGTTTATGGGGGGGCGGCGAGACCCAGTACTTC. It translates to CASSLWGGGETQYF.

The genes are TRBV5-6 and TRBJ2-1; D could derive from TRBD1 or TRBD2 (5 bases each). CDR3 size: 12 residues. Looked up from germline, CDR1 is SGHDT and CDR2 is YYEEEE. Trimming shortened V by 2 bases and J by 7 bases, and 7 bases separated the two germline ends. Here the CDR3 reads CASSFWGNEQFF. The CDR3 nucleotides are TGTGCCAGCAGCTTTTGGGGGAATGAGCAGTTCTTC.

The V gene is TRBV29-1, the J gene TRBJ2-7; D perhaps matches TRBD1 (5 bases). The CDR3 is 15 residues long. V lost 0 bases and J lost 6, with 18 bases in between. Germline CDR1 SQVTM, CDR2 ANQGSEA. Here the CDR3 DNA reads TGCAGCGTTGAAGACAACAGGACACCCGAATTCGAGCAGTACTTC. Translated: CSVEDNRTPEFEQYF.

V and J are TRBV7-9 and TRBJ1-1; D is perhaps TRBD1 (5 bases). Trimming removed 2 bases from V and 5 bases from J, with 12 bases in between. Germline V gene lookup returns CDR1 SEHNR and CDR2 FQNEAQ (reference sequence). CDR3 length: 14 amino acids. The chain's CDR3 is CASSLSAGRTEAFF. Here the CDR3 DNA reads TGTGCCAGCAGCTTATCGGCAGGGAGGACTGAAGCTTTCTTT. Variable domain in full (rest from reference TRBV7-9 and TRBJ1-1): DTGVSQNPRHKITKRGQNVTFRCDPISEHNRLYWYRQTLGQGPEFLTYFQNEAQLEKSRLLSDRFSAERPKGSFSTLEIQRTEQGDSAMYLCASSLSAGRTEAFFGQGTRLTVV.

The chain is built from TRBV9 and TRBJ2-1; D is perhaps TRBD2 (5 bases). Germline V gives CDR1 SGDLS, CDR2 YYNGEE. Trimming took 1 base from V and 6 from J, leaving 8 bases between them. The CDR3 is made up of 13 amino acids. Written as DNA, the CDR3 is TGTGCCAGCAGCGTAACCAGCGGCAATGAGCAGTTCTTC. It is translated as CASSVTSGNEQFF.